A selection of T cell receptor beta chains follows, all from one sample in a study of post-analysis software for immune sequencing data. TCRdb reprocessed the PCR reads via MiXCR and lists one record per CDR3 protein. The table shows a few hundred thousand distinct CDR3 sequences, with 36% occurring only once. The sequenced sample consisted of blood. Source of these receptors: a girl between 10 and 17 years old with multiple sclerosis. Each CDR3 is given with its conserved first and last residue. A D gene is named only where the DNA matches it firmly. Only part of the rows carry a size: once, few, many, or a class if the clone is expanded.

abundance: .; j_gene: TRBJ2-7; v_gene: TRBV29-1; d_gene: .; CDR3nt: TGCAGCGTTGTCCCGGGAGCCCCCTCGGGCGAGCAGTACTTC; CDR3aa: CSVVPGAPSGEQYF
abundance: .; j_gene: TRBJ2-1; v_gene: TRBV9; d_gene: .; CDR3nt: TGTGCCAGCAGCGTAGCTTTTCCAGGTCCGTTTTACAATGAGCAGTTCTTC; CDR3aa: CASSVAFPGPFYNEQFF
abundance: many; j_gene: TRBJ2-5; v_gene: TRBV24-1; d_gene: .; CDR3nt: TGTGCCACCTCCCTTGGGGGGCAAGAGACCCAGTACTTC; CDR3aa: CATSLGGQETQYF
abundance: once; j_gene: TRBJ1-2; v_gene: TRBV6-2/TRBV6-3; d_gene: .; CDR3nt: TGTGCCAGCAGTTACTCGAAAGGGGTAATCCCGGCGAACTATGGCTACACCTTC; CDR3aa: CASSYSKGVIPANYGYTF
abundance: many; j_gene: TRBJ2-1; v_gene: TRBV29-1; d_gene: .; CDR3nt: TGCAGCGTCGGTGGGCAGGGCCCCTACAATGAGCAGTTCTTC; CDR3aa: CSVGGQGPYNEQFF
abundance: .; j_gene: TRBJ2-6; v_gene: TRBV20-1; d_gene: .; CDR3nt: TGCAGTGCTAGAGATCACCGGCACAAGAACTCTGGGGCCAACGTCCTGACTTTC; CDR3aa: CSARDHRHKNSGANVLTF
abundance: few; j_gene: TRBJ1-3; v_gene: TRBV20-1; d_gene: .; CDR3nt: TGCAGTGCCAAACGGTACTCTGGAAACACCATATATTTT; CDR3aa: CSAKRYSGNTIYF
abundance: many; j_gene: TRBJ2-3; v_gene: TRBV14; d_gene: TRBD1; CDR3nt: TGTGCCAGCAGCCAAGATTGGGGACAGGGGGAACATACGCAGTATTTT; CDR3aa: CASSQDWGQGEHTQYF
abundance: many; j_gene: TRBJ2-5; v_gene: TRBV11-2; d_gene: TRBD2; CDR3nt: TGTGCCAGCAGCTTATCCCTAGCGGGGGGGCAAGAGACCCAGTACTTC; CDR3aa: CASSLSLAGGQETQYF
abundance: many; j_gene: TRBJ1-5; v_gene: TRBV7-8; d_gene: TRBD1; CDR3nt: TGTGCCAGCAGCCCTATCCCTGGACAGGGGGCGGATCAGCCCCAGCATTTT; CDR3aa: CASSPIPGQGADQPQHF
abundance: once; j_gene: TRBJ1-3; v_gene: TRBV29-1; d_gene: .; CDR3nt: TGCAGCGTTGTCGGGCTCTCTGGAAACACCATATATTTT; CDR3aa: CSVVGLSGNTIYF
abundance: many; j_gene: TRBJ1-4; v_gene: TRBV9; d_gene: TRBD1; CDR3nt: TGTGCCAGCAGCGTAGAGGGGGCCCGGGGCGAAAAACTGTTTTTT; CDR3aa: CASSVEGARGEKLFF
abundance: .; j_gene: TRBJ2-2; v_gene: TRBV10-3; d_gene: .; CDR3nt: TGTGCCATCAGTGAAAGAAGTTCAACCGGGGAGCTGTTTTTT; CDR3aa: CAISERSSTGELFF
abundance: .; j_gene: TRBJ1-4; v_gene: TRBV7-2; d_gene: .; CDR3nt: TGTGCCCTGTCCCCGGGCCCCTGGGGTGAAAAACGGTTTTTT; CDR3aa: CALSPGPWGEKRFF
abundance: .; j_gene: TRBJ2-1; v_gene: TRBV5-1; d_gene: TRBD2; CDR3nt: TGCGCCAGCAGCCCAAGCGGGGGGGCTTCCTACAATGAGCAGTTCTTC; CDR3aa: CASSPSGGASYNEQFF
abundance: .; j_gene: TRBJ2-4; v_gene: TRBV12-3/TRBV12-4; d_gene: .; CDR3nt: TGTGCCAGCAGTTTCGAGGGGGCCAAAAACATTCAGTACTTC; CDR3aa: CASSFEGAKNIQYF
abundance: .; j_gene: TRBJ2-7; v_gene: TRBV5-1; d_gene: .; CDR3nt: TGCGCCAGCAGCTCACATCCTCGAGACTACGAGCAGTACTTC; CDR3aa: CASSSHPRDYEQYF
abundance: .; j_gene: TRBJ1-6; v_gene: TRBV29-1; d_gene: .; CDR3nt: TGCAGCGTTGGTCAGGGTTCTAATTCACCCCTCCACTTT; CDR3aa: CSVGQGSNSPLHF
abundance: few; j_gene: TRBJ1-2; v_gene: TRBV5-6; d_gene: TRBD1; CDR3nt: TGTGCCAGCAGCTGGGACAGGGAACTGAACTATGGCTACACCTTC; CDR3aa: CASSWDRELNYGYTF
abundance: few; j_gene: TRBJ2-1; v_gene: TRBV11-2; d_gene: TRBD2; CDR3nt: TGTGCCAGCAGCTTAGGCGGGAGTGGGAATGAGCAGTTCTTC; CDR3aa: CASSLGGSGNEQFF
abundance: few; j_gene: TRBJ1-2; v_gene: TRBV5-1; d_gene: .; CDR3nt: TGCGCCAGCAGACAACAGGGAGGCTATGGCTACACCTTC; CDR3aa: CASRQQGGYGYTF
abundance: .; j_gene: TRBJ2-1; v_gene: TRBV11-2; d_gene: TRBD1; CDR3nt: TGTGCCAGCAGCGGAGGACAGGGCAAGAGGTTCTTC; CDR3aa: CASSGGQGKRFF
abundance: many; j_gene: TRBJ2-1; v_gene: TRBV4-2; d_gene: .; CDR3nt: TGTGCCAGCAGCCAAGATAGGGGGGATGGGGCTGAGCAGTTCTTC; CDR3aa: CASSQDRGDGAEQFF
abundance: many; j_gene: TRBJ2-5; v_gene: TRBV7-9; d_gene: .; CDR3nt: TGTGCCAGCAGCTTAGGTGGGGGGCAAGAGACCCAGTACTTC; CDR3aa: CASSLGGGQETQYF
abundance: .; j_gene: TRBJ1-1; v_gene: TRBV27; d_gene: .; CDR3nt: TGTGCCAGCAGTGCCGACAGGCCGAGGACTGAAGCTTTCTTT; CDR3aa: CASSADRPRTEAFF
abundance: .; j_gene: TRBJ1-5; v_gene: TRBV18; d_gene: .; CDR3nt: TGTGCCAGCTCACCGGCATGGGATAGCAATCAGCCCCAGCATTTT; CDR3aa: CASSPAWDSNQPQHF
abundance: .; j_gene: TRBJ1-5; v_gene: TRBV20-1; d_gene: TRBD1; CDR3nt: TGCAGTGCTAGAGATTGGACAGGGGATCAGCCCCAGCATTTT; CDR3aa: CSARDWTGDQPQHF
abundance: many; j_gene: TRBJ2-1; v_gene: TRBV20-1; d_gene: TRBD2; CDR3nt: TGCAGTGCCCGTGGGCTAGCGGGAGGGTACAATGAGCAGTTCTTC; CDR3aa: CSARGLAGGYNEQFF
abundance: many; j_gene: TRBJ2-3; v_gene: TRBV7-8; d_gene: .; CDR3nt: TGTGCCAGCAGCTTGGCAGGGGTTGCAGATACGCAGTATTTT; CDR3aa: CASSLAGVADTQYF
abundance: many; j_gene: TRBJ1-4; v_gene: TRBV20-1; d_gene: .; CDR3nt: TGCAGTGCTAGAGTTAAGGGTGAAAAACTGTTTTTT; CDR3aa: CSARVKGEKLFF
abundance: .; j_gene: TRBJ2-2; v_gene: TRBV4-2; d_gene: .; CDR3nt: TGTGCCAGCAGCCCTCGAGCGCGGGTGGACACCGGGGAGCTGTTTTTT; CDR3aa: CASSPRARVDTGELFF
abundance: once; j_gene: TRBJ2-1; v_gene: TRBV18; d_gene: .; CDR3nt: TGTGCCAGCTCACGAGCCCCCGGGACAAAAACCCTCAATTATGAGCAGTTCTTC; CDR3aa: CASSRAPGTKTLNYEQFF
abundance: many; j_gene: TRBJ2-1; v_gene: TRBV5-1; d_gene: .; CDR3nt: TGCGCCAGCAGCTCGGGCCTAGACCGTCCCCTCAATGAGCAGTTCTTC; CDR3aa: CASSSGLDRPLNEQFF
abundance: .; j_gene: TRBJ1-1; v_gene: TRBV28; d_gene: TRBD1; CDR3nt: TGTGCCAACAGCCGGGACAGGGGGAGGGCTGAAGCTTTCTTT; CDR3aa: CANSRDRGRAEAFF
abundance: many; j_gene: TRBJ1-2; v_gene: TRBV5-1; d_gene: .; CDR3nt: TGCGCCAGCAGCGGGCCAGAGCACACTCCTGGCTACACCTTC; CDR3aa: CASSGPEHTPGYTF
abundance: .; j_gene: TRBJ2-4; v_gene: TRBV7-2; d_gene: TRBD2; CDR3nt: TGTGCCAGCAGCTTACCGGATGACATGTGGGACTACCAGCAGTACTTC; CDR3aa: CASSLPDDMWDYQQYF
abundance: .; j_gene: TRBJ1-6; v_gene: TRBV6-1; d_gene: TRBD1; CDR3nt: TGTGCCAGCAGTGTCCCCGGGACAGCTTCACCCCTCCACTTT; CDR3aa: CASSVPGTASPLHF
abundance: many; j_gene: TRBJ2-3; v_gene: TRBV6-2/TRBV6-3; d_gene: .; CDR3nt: TGTGCCAGCAGTTACTCAGGACAGCGCACAGATACGCAGTATTTT; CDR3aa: CASSYSGQRTDTQYF
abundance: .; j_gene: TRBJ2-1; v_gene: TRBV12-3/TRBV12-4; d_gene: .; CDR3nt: TGTGCCAGCAGTTTCGAGGGGCCCTACAATGAGCAGTTCTTC; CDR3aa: CASSFEGPYNEQFF
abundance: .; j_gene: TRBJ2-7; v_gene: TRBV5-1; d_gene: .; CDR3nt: TGCGCCAGCAGCTTGGACGGGGTATGGTCCTACGAGCAGTACTTC; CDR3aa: CASSLDGVWSYEQYF
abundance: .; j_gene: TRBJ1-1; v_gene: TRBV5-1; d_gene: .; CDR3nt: TGCGCCAGCAGCCATGGACCGGGAACCTTGAACACTGAAGCTTTCTTT; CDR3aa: CASSHGPGTLNTEAFF
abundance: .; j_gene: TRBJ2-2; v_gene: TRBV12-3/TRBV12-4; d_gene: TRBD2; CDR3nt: TGTGCCAGCACCCCTGTGAGGGGCGGGAGGGCCCCCACCGGGGAGCTGTTTTTT; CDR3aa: CASTPVRGGRAPTGELFF
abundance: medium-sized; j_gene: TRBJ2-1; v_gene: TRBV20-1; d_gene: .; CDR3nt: TGCAGTGCCGGGACTCACAATGAGCAGTTCTTC; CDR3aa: CSAGTHNEQFF
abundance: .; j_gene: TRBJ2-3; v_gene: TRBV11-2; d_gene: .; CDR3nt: TGTGCCAGCAGCTTAGGGGCTATGGCGCAGTATTTT; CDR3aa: CASSLGAMAQYF
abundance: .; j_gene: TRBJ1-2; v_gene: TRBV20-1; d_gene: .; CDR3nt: TGCAGTGCTATTAAGGGACACTCCCTCTATGAGGGCTACACCTTC; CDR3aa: CSAIKGHSLYEGYTF
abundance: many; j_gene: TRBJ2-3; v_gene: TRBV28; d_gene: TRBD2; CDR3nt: TGTGCCAGCAGTTCGGCAGCGGGGGGTATAAGAGATACGCAGTATTTT; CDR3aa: CASSSAAGGIRDTQYF
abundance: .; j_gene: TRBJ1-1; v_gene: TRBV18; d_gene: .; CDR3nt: TGTGCCAGCTCACCGGGACCGGTCACTGAAGCTTTCTTT; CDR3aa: CASSPGPVTEAFF
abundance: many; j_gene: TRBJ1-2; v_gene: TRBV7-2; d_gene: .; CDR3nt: TGTGCCAGCAGCCTTAAACTGGGAGGGGGTAACTATGGCTACACCTTC; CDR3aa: CASSLKLGGGNYGYTF
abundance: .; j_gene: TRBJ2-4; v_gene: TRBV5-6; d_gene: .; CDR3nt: TGTGCCAGCAGCTTGGTACAATATCAAAACATTCAGTACTTC; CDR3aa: CASSLVQYQNIQYF
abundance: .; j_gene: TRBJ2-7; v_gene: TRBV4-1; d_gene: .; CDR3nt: TGCGCCAGCAGCGGGATTAGCGGAATTGACGAGCAGTACTTC; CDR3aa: CASSGISGIDEQYF